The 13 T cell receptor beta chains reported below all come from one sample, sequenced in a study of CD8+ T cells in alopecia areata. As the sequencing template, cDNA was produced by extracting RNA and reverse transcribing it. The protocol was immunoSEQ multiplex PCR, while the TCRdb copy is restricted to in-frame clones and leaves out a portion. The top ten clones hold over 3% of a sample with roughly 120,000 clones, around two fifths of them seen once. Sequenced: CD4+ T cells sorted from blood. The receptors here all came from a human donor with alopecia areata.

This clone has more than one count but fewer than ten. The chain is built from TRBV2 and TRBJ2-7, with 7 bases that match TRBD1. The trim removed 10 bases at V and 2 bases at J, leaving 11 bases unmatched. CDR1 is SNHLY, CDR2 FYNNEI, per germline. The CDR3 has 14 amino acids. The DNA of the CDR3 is TGTGCCACCTCAGGGACAGAGCAGACCTACGAGCAGTACTTC. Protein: CATSGTEQTYEQYF.

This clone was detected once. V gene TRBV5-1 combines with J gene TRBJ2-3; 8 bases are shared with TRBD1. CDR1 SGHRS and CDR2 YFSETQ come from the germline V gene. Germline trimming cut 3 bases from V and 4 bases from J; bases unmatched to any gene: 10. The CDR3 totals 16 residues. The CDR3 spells CASSWTMTGAADTQYF. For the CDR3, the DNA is TGCGCCAGCAGCTGGACGATGACAGGGGCGGCAGATACGCAGTATTTT.

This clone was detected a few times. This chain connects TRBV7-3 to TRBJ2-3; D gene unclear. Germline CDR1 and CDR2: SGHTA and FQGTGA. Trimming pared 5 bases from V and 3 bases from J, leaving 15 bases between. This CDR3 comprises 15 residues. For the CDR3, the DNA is TGTGCCAGCAGCCCCACGGCGCGAAGTACAGATACGCAGTATTTT. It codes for CASSPTARSTDTQYF.

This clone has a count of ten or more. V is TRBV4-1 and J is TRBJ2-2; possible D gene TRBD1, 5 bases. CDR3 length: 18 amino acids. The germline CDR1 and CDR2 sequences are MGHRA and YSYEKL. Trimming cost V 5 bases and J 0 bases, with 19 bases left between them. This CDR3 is CASSSTTQVFSNTGELFF. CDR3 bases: TGCGCCAGCAGCTCTACAACACAGGTTTTTTCGAACACCGGGGAGCTGTTTTTT.

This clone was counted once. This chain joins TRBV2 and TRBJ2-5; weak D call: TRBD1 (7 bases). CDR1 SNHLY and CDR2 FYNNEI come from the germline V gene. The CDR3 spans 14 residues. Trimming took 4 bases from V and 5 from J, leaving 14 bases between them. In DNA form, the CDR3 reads TGTGCCAGCAGTGGACAGGGAGGAGGCGAGACCCAGTACTTC. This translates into CASSGQGGGETQYF.

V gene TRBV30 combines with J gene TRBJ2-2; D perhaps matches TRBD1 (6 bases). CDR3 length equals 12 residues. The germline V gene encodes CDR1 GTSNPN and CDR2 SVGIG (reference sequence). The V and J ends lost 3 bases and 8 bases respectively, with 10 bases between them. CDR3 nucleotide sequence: TGTGCCTGGAGCCCTCAGGGGGGGGAGCTGTTTTTT. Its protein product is CAWSPQGGELFF.

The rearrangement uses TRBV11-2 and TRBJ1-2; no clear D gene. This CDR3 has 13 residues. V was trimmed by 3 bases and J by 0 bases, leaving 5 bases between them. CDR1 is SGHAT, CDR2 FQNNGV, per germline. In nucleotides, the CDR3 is TGTGCCAGCAGCTTCCAGGCTAACTATGGCTACACCTTC. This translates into CASSFQANYGYTF.

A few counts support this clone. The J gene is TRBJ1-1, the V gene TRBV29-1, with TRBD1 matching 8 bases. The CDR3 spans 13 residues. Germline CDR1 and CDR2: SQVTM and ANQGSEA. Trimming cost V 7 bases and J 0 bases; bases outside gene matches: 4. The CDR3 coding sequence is TGCAGCGCCCGGACAGGGATGAACACTGAAGCTTTCTTT. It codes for CSARTGMNTEAFF. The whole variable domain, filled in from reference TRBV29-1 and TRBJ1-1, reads SAVISQKPSRDICQRGTSLTIQCQVDSQVTMMFWYRQQPGQSLTLIATANQGSEATYESGFVIDKFPISRPNLTFSTLTVSNMSPEDSSIYLCSARTGMNTEAFFGQGTRLTVV.

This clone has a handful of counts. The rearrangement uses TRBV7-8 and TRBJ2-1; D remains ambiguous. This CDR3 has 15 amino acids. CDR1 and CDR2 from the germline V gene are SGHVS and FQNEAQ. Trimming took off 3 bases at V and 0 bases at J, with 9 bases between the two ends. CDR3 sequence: CASSFDWSSYNEQFF. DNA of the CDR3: TGTGCCAGCAGCTTCGACTGGAGCTCCTACAATGAGCAGTTCTTC.

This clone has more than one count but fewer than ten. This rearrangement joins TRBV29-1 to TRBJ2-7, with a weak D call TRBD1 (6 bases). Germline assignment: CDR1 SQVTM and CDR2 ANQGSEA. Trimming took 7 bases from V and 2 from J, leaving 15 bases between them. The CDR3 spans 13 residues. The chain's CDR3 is CSASEQGPYEQYF. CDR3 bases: TGCAGCGCTTCGGAACAGGGCCCCTACGAGCAGTACTTC.

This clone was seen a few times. The CDR3 reads CSARDGSTQYF. CDR3 in DNA: TGCAGTGCTAGAGATGGGTCCACTCAGTACTTC. The chain uses TRBV20-1 and TRBJ2-7; D not certain. V was cut by 0 bases and J by 10 bases, with 10 bases left in between. This CDR3 contains 11 residues. CDR1 DFQATT and CDR2 SNEGSKA come from the germline V gene (reference sequence).

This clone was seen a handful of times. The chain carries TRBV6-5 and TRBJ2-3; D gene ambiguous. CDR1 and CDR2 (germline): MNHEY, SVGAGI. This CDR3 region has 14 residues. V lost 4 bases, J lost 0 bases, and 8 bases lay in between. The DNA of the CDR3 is TGTGCCAGCAGTTTTGGGTCTAGCACAGATACGCAGTATTTT. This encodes CASSFGSSTDTQYF.

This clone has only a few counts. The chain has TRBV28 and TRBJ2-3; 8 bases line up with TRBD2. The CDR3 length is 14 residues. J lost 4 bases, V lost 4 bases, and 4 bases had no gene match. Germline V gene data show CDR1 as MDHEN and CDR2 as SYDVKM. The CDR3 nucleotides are TGTGCCAGCAGTTCCTCGGGGGGGGCAGATACGCAGTATTTT. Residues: CASSSSGGADTQYF.